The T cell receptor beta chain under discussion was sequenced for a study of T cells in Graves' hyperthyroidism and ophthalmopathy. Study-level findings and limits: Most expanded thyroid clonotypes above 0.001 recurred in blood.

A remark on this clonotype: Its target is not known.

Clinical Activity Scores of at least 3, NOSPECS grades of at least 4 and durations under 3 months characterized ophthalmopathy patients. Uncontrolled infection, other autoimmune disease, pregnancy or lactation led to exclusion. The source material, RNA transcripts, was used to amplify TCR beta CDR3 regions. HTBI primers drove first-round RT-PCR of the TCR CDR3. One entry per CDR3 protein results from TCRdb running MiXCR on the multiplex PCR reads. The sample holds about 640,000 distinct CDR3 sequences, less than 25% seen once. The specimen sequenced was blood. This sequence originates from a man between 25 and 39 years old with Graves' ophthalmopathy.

The CDR3 is CSARVLRRGRGAGETQYF. CDR3 bases: TGCAGTGCTAGAGTACTAAGAAGGGGGCGAGGAGCGGGAGAGACCCAGTACTTC. The chain is built from TRBV20-1 and TRBJ2-5, with a tentative D call TRBD1 (7 bases). V lost 1 base, J lost 4 bases, and 25 bases lay in between. Germline assignment: CDR1 DFQATT and CDR2 SNEGSKA (reference sequence). This CDR3 spans 18 amino acids.